This T cell receptor beta chain derives from a study of identifying expanded T cells in peripheral blood. General study findings and limits: Clone count variance between roughly 2-week samples rose with total template count. About 1.2 clones differed between technical replicates, versus around 15 and 19 over time.

Only one count was recorded for this clone. Its antigen remains unknown. Trimming cost V 2 bases and J 5 bases, with 23 bases left between them. CDR3 length: 17 amino acids. CDR1 is SGHRS and CDR2 is YFSETQ in the germline V gene. Some clones are missing from TCRdb's copy, which holds only in-frame ones; the method was immunoSEQ multiplex PCR. The sample includes 95,000 to 150,000 clones, approximately 84% of them seen just once. The specimen was blood. The rearrangement joins TRBV5-1 to TRBJ2-7; a weak D match, TRBD2 (6 bases). The receptor comes from a person between 18 and 75 years old in good health. Written as DNA, the CDR3 is TGCGCCAGCAGCTTAGAGCCTTTAGGACTACCGCCCCACGAGCAGTACTTC. This sequence encodes CASSLEPLGLPPHEQYF.